This TCR beta chain originates from a study of Graves' ophthalmopathy and Graves' hyperthyroidism (dated by TCRdb to between 2018 and 2020). For the study in its entirety: Stable hyperthyroidism was defined as no progression to ophthalmopathy within 18 months of follow-up. The study used signatures of the TCR beta repertoire to tell Graves' ophthalmopathy apart from Graves' hyperthyroidism and to predict which patients would progress to ophthalmopathy. In total, 135 blood samples were TCR-sequenced: around 42 ophthalmopathy, some 80 hyperthyroidism and approximately 17 hyperthyroidism-to-ophthalmopathy patients. To explore V-J signatures that distinguish ophthalmopathy from hyperthyroidism, a discovery set of 100 patients was enrolled, made up of around 40 with ophthalmopathy and around 57 with stable hyperthyroidism. An independent validation cohort comprised some 19 hyperthyroidism patients and 15 to 17 patients who later progressed from hyperthyroidism to ophthalmopathy. In roughly six hyperthyroidism patients, the T-cell repertoires found in thyroid tissue were compared with those found in blood. Following sampling, methimazole starting at 30 mg daily was administered to hyperthyroidism patients, and high-dose intravenous methylprednisolone was administered to ophthalmopathy patients. Results the study describes overall, beyond this receptor: Most expanded thyroid clonotypes with frequency above 0.001 were also detected in blood, suggesting blood repertoires may reflect the thyroid immune response. No statistical method was used to set the sample size in advance, and the investigators knew which group each participant was assigned to. In validation, the model predicted ophthalmopathy progression with 70.59% sensitivity and approximately 75% specificity; eleven to twelve predicted patients were CT-confirmed with GO in a median of approximately 6.5 months. In cross-validation, the 13-signature model distinguished ophthalmopathy from stable hyperthyroidism with less than 90% sensitivity and approximately 81% specificity, while in the test set the corresponding values were about 80% and 75%.

The germline V end is reduced by 4 bases and the J end by 0 bases; junction bases left unmatched: 2. Per the germline V gene, WSHSY is the CDR1 and SAAADI is the CDR2. From its cysteine to its phenylalanine, the CDR3 spans 16 amino acids. The retained sequence is limited to the CDR3, 48 bases, with the frame set at the first base. Hyperthyroidism patients were newly diagnosed, with disease duration under 2 months, and aged 18 to 65 years. Anyone with other autoimmune diseases, uncontrolled infections, pregnancy or lactation was excluded from the study. Diagnosis was based on clinical symptoms, serum thyroxine, TRAb, thyroid ultrasound and orbital computed tomography. Total RNA was extracted with Trizol reagent and quality-checked on an Agilent 2100 Bioanalyzer. For repertoire sequencing, TCR beta CDR3 regions were amplified from RNA transcripts. The first round was an RT-PCR using HTBI primers with the Qiagen OneStep RT-PCR kit, and this first round was followed by a second-round multiplex PCR, then size selection and purification. The libraries underwent paired-end sequencing with 100 bp reads on an Illumina HiSeq2000. Concerning the study's data processing: SOAPnuke was used for read processing, and reads with adapters, uncalled bases, a mean Phred below 15, or no exact constant-primer or identifier match were discarded. High-quality paired reads were merged with COPE v1.2.5. Unique nucleotide sequences were defined as clonotypes and aligned to IMGT TRB V, D and J references using MiTCR v1.1. Analysis was restricted to V-J combinations with a frequency above 0.0001, which covered 99.2% of repertoires. For each V-J combination, a TCR clonal expansion and chaos score was defined as the ratio of F50 clonal expansion to chaos observed in the TCRdist matrix. Welch's t-statistics and random forest were used to narrow the features down to 13 V-J combinations, which were then fed into a naive Bayes classifier. The Morisita-Horn index was used to measure how similar the thyroid and blood repertoires were. The public reads were run again by TCRdb, first through fastp at Q25 and then through MiXCR, and only productive beta chains were kept. A single entry per CDR3 protein holds the most common genes and DNA from its merged rows. TCRdb's processing, not the study's, gives the V and J calls here. Recorded for this sample are 500,000 to 700,000 distinct CDR3 sequences; 35% to 40% of them occurred a single time. 3.5% to 5% of the sample lies in the top ten.

The table lists this clonotype with a few counts. Which antigen it targets is not known. No much larger clone exists at a distance of one base, and base qualities are not known. In this chain, TRBV10-2 is recombined with TRBJ2-3; 12 central nucleotides agree with TRBD2. Sequenced input: peripheral blood or thyroid tissue (not recorded which). This receptor was taken from an adult man with Graves' hyperthyroidism. The nucleotide sequence is TGCGCCAGCAGTGGAGGACTAGCGGGAAGCACAGATACGCAGTATTTT. Protein translation: CASSGGLAGSTDTQYF.